The 15 T cell receptor beta chains given below trace back to one sample, sequenced in a study of T cells in Graves' hyperthyroidism and ophthalmopathy. TCR beta CDR3 regions were amplified from RNA. The primer set for the first-round RT-PCR of the TCR CDR3 was HTBI. Via MiXCR, TCRdb re-called the multiplex PCR reads, giving one row per CDR3 protein. This table has approximately 600,000 distinct CDR3 sequences, roughly 13% appearing once. Source material: blood. The receptors were gathered from a woman aged 30 to 39 with Graves' hyperthyroidism that later progressed to Graves' ophthalmopathy.

The chain is built from TRBV20-1 and TRBJ1-5, with D hard to call. Germline assignment: CDR1 DFQATT and CDR2 SNEGSKA (reference sequence). This CDR3 spans 15 amino acids. CDR3 residues: CSAGGSHYSNQPQHF. For the CDR3, the DNA is TGCAGCGCAGGAGGGTCCCATTATAGCAATCAGCCCCAGCATTTT.

Turning to this clonotype: A much larger clone differs by one base, so this may be a read error. V gene TRBV6-1 combines with J gene TRBJ2-1; 7 positions agree with TRBD2. Germline V gene lookup returns CDR1 MNHNS and CDR2 SASEGT. This CDR3 is 14 amino acids long. CDR3 in DNA: TGTGCCAGCAGTGAACCAGCGGGAACGAATGAGCAGCTCTTC. This gives the protein CASSEPAGTNEQLF.

This clonotype came up many times. The rearrangement links TRBV2 to TRBJ2-2; D is unresolved. CDR1 is SNHLY, CDR2 FYNNEI, per germline. The CDR3 has 12 amino acids. Trimming stripped 7 bases from V and 4 bases from J, with 7 bases between. DNA of the CDR3: TGTGCCAGCAACCCCACCACCGGGGAGCTGTTTTTT. Amino acid sequence: CASNPTTGELFF.

This clonotype appeared many times. J is TRBJ2-1 and V is TRBV7-8, with TRBD2 identical over 9 bases. In germline, CDR1 is SGHVS, CDR2 FQNEAQ. This CDR3 has 18 amino acids. J was trimmed by 3 bases and V by 0 bases; bases with no gene match: 9. CDR3 region: CASSLAASGTPFYNEQFF. The DNA of the CDR3 is TGTGCCAGCAGCTTAGCGGCTAGCGGGACCCCTTTCTACAATGAGCAGTTCTTC.

As to this clonotype: Given a much more abundant clone one base away, this may be a read error. This chain's CDR3 is CASSLVGQGPSNSPLHF. The CDR3 nucleotides are TGCGCCAGCAGCTTGGTGGGACAGGGTCCCTCTAATTCACCCCTCCACTTT. V gene TRBV5-1 combines with J gene TRBJ1-6, with 9 nucleotides matching TRBD1. Germline-derived CDR1 and CDR2 are SGHRS and YFSETQ. The CDR3 runs to 17 residues. With 0 bases clipped from V and 6 bases from J, the junction kept 7 bases outside the gene matches.

This sequence joins TRBV13 and TRBJ1-2, with D hard to call. Trimming pared 2 bases from V and 7 bases from J, leaving 8 bases between. The CDR3 is 12 residues long. The germline V gene has CDR1 PRHDT and CDR2 FYEKMQ (reference sequence). CDR3 sequence: CASSLKFGGYTF. Here the CDR3 DNA reads TGTGCCAGCAGCTTAAAATTTGGTGGCTACACCTTC.

This clonotype was detected a few times. V usage is TRBV7-9 and J usage is TRBJ2-1; D unclear. The V end was cut by 2 bases, the J end by 7 bases, with 12 bases between. Germline V CDR1 and CDR2: SEHNR, FQNEAQ (reference sequence). CDR3 size: 14 residues. Written as DNA, the CDR3 is TGTGCCAGCAGCTTAACATCGACTTGGAATGAGCAGTTCTTC. This codes for CASSLTSTWNEQFF.

This clonotype was recorded at least ten times. This rearrangement joins TRBV12-3 or TRBV12-4 to TRBJ2-5; D remains unclear. V was trimmed by 9 bases and J by 5 bases, leaving 13 bases between them. The CDR3 totals 12 residues. The CDR3 coding sequence is TGTGCCAGTTCCGTAGTGGGGGAGACCCAGTACTTC. As protein: CASSVVGETQYF.

This clonotype was seen only once. The rearrangement joins TRBV7-2 to TRBJ1-2, with D perhaps TRBD1 (6 bases). Germline CDR1 reads SGHTA; CDR2 reads FQGNSA. V lost 0 bases and J lost 1, with 12 bases in between. This CDR3 spans 16 amino acids. The CDR3 nucleotides are TGTGCCAGCAGCTTAGCACTTACAGGGTTTAACTATGGCTACACCTTC. It yields the protein CASSLALTGFNYGYTF.

This clonotype was picked up a small number of times. The chain links TRBV9 to TRBJ2-1; TRBD1 agrees at 7 bases. The CDR3 runs 15 residues. With V trimmed by 0 bases and J by 4 bases, 4 bases remained unmatched. CDR1 is SGDLS, CDR2 YYNGEE, per germline. Written as DNA, the CDR3 is TGTGCCAGCAGCGTAGAAGGGGGCGGGTACAATGAGCAGTTCTTC. Translation gives CASSVEGGGYNEQFF. The variable domain in full, with the rest retrieved from reference TRBV9 and TRBJ2-1, is DSGVTQTPKHLITATGQRVTLRCSPRSGDLSVYWYQQSLDQGLQFLIQYYNGEERAKGNILERFSAQQFPDLHSELNLSSLELGDSALYFCASSVEGGGYNEQFFGPGTRLTVL.

This clonotype was picked up a small number of times. The rearrangement joins TRBV29-1 to TRBJ2-1; D tentatively fits TRBD1 or TRBD2 (5 bases each). Germline V gives CDR1 SQVTM, CDR2 ANQGSEA. V was shortened by 4 bases and J by 10 bases, with 14 bases between the two germline ends. This CDR3 comprises 12 residues. The CDR3 sequence: CSVGALGEEQFF. In nucleotides, the CDR3 is TGCAGCGTTGGAGCTTTAGGGGAGGAGCAGTTCTTC.

At least ten counts were recorded for this clonotype. CDR3 sequence: CASSLRILAGGADTQYF. CDR3 bases: TGTGCCAGCAGCTTACGCATACTAGCGGGAGGTGCAGATACGCAGTATTTT. This chain uses TRBV11-2 with TRBJ2-3, with 12 bases aligning to TRBD2. Germline assignment: CDR1 SGHAT and CDR2 FQNNGV. This CDR3 has 17 residues. The trim removed 2 bases at V and 4 bases at J, leaving 7 bases unmatched.

The V and J genes are TRBV27 and TRBJ2-3; 13 nucleotides agree with TRBD2. Per the germline V gene, CDR1 is MNHEY and CDR2 is SMNVEV (reference sequence). CDR3 length: 14 residues. V dropped 6 bases and J dropped 8; count of bases not matched to a gene: 5. The CDR3 here is CASSRTSGRLTQYF. Written as DNA, the CDR3 is TGTGCCAGCAGCCGGACTAGCGGGAGACTTACGCAGTATTTT.

The chain uses TRBV6-1 and TRBJ2-1; D remains unclear. The CDR3 has 12 amino acids. The germline V and J ends were trimmed by 2 bases and 9 bases, with 8 bases remaining between them. The V gene's germline CDR1 is MNHNS and CDR2 SASEGT. The CDR3 region has the DNA TGTGCCAGCAGTGAACCGATGCCTGAGCAGTTCTTC. Protein sequence: CASSEPMPEQFF.

This clonotype was detected ten times or more. CDR3 protein: CASGPGGAREQFF. CDR3 nucleotide sequence: TGTGCCAGCGGCCCTGGGGGGGCGCGTGAGCAGTTCTTC. This chain links TRBV6-1 with TRBJ2-1, with D perhaps matching TRBD2 (7 bases). The CDR3 loop spans 13 amino acids. The V gene's germline CDR1 is MNHNS and CDR2 SASEGT. Trimming took off 8 bases at V and 9 bases at J, with 17 bases between the two ends.